These 20 T cell receptor beta chains came from one sample sequenced in a study of blood T cell repertoires in COVID-19. TCRdb's table, derived via immunoSEQ multiplex PCR, lists solely in-frame clones and lacks some. In the table there are 55,000 to 75,000 clones, 84% of which are singletons. The sequencing sample was made of peripheral blood. These receptor sequences come from a man between 60 and 70 years old with COVID-19, enrolled during active disease.

A single count supports this clone. CDR3 sequence: CASSIRDGRTEAFF. The CDR3 region has the DNA TGTGCCAGTAGTATTCGAGACGGCAGGACTGAAGCTTTCTTT. This chain connects TRBV19 to TRBJ1-1; no clear D. Looked up from germline, CDR1 is LNHDA and CDR2 is SQIVND (reference sequence). This CDR3 is 14 amino acids long. Trimming pared 3 bases from V and 5 bases from J, leaving 13 bases between.

The chain is built from TRBV9 and TRBJ2-7, with D tentatively TRBD2 (6 bases). V was pared by 0 bases and J by 2 bases, with 12 bases between. CDR3 length: 15 residues. The germline V gene has CDR1 SGDLS and CDR2 YYNGEE. The CDR3 reads CASSVDGSGTYEQYF. The CDR3 bases are TGTGCCAGCAGCGTAGATGGTAGCGGAACCTACGAGCAGTACTTC.

The chain has TRBV10-1 and TRBJ2-1; D is unclear. This CDR3 is built from 13 residues. V was clipped by 3 bases and J by 10 bases, with 13 bases between them. The germline gives CDR1 WNHNN, CDR2 SYGVQD (reference sequence). CDR3 nucleotide sequence: TGCGCCAGCAGTGAAGGTTCACCTAGGGAGCAGTTCTTC. Its translation: CASSEGSPREQFF.

The chain is built from TRBV5-1 and TRBJ2-3; TRBD1 might be the D (6 bases). Trimming left V 4 bases short and J 1 base short, with 10 bases between. The CDR3 totals 14 residues. Germline CDR1 reads SGHRS; CDR2 reads YFSETQ. CDR3 amino acids: CASSQGSGTDTQYF. The CDR3 DNA follows: TGCGCCAGCAGCCAGGGGTCGGGCACAGATACGCAGTATTTT.

CDR3 amino acids: CASSVTGGGAGIEQFF. The CDR3 DNA follows: TGTGCCAGCAGCGTAACGGGCGGGGGGGCAGGCATTGAGCAGTTCTTC. The rearrangement joins TRBV9 to TRBJ2-1; 9 positions agree with TRBD2. Trimming cost V 1 base and J 9 bases; bases outside gene matches: 11. The CDR3 runs to 16 residues. Germline assignment: CDR1 SGDLS and CDR2 YYNGEE.

The chain recombines TRBV4-2 with TRBJ1-1, with D possibly being TRBD1 (6 bases). The CDR3 runs 18 residues. Germline V gene sequence: CDR1 LGHNA, CDR2 YNFKEQ. V lost 0 bases and J lost 5, with 22 bases in between. The CDR3 DNA sequence: TGTGCCAGCAGCCAAGATCCTACGTCAACAGGGCTCCGGACTGAAGCTTTCTTT. It codes for CASSQDPTSTGLRTEAFF.

This clone is medium-sized (0.01 to 0.1%) within its sample. The chain combines TRBV5-6 with TRBJ2-1; the match to TRBD1 covers 9 bases. The CDR3 covers 15 residues. V lost 2 bases and J lost 2; bases outside the gene matches: 2. Looked up from germline, CDR1 is SGHDT and CDR2 is YYEEEE. CDR3 region: CASSFGDRAYNEQFF. The CDR3 DNA reads as TGTGCCAGCAGCTTCGGGGACAGGGCCTACAATGAGCAGTTCTTC.

V usage is TRBV10-3 and J usage is TRBJ1-2, with 10 bases lining up with TRBD1. The V and J ends lost 11 bases and 6 bases, in that order; junction bases with no gene match: 15. Germline V gene lookup returns CDR1 ENHRY and CDR2 SYGVKD. This CDR3 is built from 15 residues. Written as DNA, the CDR3 is TGTGCCTCTCGGGACAGGGGCCCCGATCAACATGGCTACACCTTC. Translation: CASRDRGPDQHGYTF.

V gene TRBV10-2 combines with J gene TRBJ2-3, with 10 bases fitting TRBD2. CDR3 length: 14 residues. In germline, CDR1 is WSHSY, CDR2 SAAADI. Unmatched junction bases numbered 1, after V lost 7 bases and J lost 0 bases. In DNA, the CDR3 is TGCGCCAGCAATAGCGGGGGGAGCACAGATACGCAGTATTTT. Translated, it gives CASNSGGSTDTQYF.

The V and J genes are TRBV30 and TRBJ2-1, with TRBD2 matching 8 bases. Per germline, CDR1 GTSNPN and CDR2 SVGIG (reference sequence). The CDR3 has 13 residues. With 2 bases clipped from V and 10 bases from J, the junction kept 7 bases outside the gene matches. The CDR3 nucleotides read TGTGCCTGGAGTAGCGGGAGCTACAGGGAGCAGTTCTTC. It yields the protein CAWSSGSYREQFF.

This clone has a handful of counts. The V call is TRBV7-9, the J call TRBJ2-7, with D perhaps TRBD1 (6 bases). CDR1 is SEHNR, CDR2 FQNEAQ, per germline (reference sequence). This CDR3 contains 15 residues. Trimming took 5 bases from V and 3 from J, leaving 17 bases between them. CDR3 loop: CASSRLQGRSYEQYF. The CDR3 DNA reads TGTGCCAGCAGCCGACTACAGGGAAGGAGCTACGAGCAGTACTTC.

This clone has more than one count but fewer than ten. The rearrangement joins TRBV9 to TRBJ1-1; 7 bases are shared with TRBD1. J gave up 4 bases and V 1 base, and 1 base lay outside the gene matches. This CDR3 contains 13 residues. Germline V gene data show CDR1 as SGDLS and CDR2 as YYNGEE. CDR3 DNA sequence: TGTGCCAGCAGCGTATCAGGGGGCACTGAAGCTTTCTTT. Translating it yields CASSVSGGTEAFF.

The J gene is TRBJ2-5, the V gene TRBV15, with no clear D. Deletions cut 0 bases from V and 4 bases from J, with 9 bases between. The CDR3 runs 14 residues. The germline V gene has CDR1 LNHNV and CDR2 YYDKDF (reference sequence). The CDR3 protein is CATSREGSRETQYF. The CDR3, as DNA: TGTGCCACCAGCAGAGAAGGTAGCCGAGAGACCCAGTACTTC.

This clone has only one observation. The rearrangement links TRBV5-1 to TRBJ2-1; 8 bases line up with TRBD2. This CDR3 spans 15 amino acids. V was clipped by 1 base and J by 6 bases; unmatched bases: 6. CDR1 and CDR2 from the germline V gene are SGHRS and YFSETQ. CDR3 residues: CASSLQRESGNEQFF. Here the CDR3 DNA reads TGCGCCAGCAGCTTGCAGCGGGAGTCTGGCAATGAGCAGTTCTTC. Variable domain in full (rest from reference TRBV5-1 and TRBJ2-1): KAGVTQTPRYLIKTRGQQVTLSCSPISGHRSVSWYQQTPGQGLQFLFEYFSETQRNKGNFPGRFSGRQFSNSRSEMNVSTLELGDSALYLCASSLQRESGNEQFFGPGTRLTVL.

The J gene is TRBJ2-7, the V gene TRBV6-5; 9 bases line up with TRBD1. V gave up 0 bases and J gave up 4 bases; unmatched junction bases: 4. Germline loops: CDR1 MNHEY, CDR2 SVGAGI. The CDR3 extends over 15 amino acids. CDR3 protein: CASSYSPGQGYEQYF. The DNA of the CDR3 is TGTGCCAGCAGTTACTCTCCGGGACAGGGATACGAGCAGTACTTC.

This clone was observed a handful of times. The rearrangement joins TRBV5-6 to TRBJ2-7; D is ambiguous. CDR3 length: 14 amino acids. In germline, CDR1 is SGHDT, CDR2 YYEEEE. V was shortened by 2 bases and J by 2 bases, with 11 bases between the two germline ends. The CDR3: CASSFIAFAYEQYF. The DNA of the CDR3 is TGTGCCAGCAGCTTTATCGCGTTCGCCTACGAGCAGTACTTC.

The rearrangement joins TRBV29-1 to TRBJ2-7; 10 bases line up with TRBD2. The CDR3 runs to 13 residues. V lost 5 bases to trimming and J lost 6 bases; unmatched junction nucleotides: 7. The V gene's germline CDR1 is SQVTM and CDR2 ANQGSEA. The CDR3 bases are TGCAGCGTTAGCGGGAGGGCCAAAGTCGAGCAGTACTTC. Amino acids: CSVSGRAKVEQYF.

The chain has TRBV10-3 and TRBJ2-1, with 7 bases lining up with TRBD1. The CDR3 sequence is 13 residues long. The J segment lost 7 bases and the V segment lost 0 bases, leaving 0 bases of the junction unmatched. Looked up from germline, CDR1 is ENHRY and CDR2 is SYGVKD. The CDR3: CAISESTGNEQFF. DNA for the CDR3: TGTGCCATCAGTGAGTCGACAGGGAATGAGCAGTTCTTC.

This chain connects TRBV6-5 to TRBJ1-1; possibly TRBD1 for D (5 bases). Trimming pared 9 bases from V and 4 bases from J, leaving 21 bases between. Germline-derived CDR1 and CDR2 are MNHEY and SVGAGI. CDR3 length: 15 amino acids. This CDR3 is CASNQPGGVSTEAFF. Here the CDR3 DNA reads TGTGCCAGTAACCAACCTGGGGGGGTGAGCACTGAAGCTTTCTTT.

This chain connects TRBV28 to TRBJ1-2; D unresolved. This CDR3 is built from 13 residues. Germline V lookup: CDR1 MDHEN, CDR2 SYDVKM. The V and J ends lost 6 bases and 1 base respectively, with 9 bases between them. This CDR3 is CASREGYNYGYTF. Written as DNA, the CDR3 is TGTGCCAGCAGGGAGGGATATAACTATGGCTACACCTTC.